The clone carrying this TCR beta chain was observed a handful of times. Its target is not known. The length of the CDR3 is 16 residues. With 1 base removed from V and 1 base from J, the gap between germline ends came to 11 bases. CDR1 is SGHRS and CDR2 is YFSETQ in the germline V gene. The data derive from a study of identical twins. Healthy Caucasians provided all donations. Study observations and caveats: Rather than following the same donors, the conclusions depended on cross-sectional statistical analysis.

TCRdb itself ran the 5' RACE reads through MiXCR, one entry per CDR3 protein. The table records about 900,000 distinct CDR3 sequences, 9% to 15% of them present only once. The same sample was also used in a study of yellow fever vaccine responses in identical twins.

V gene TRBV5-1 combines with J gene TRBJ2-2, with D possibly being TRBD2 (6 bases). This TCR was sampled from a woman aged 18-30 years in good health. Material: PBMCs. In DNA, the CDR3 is TGCGCCAGCAGCTTGAATTTGGGGGGGAACACCGGGGAGCTGTTTTTT. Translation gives CASSLNLGGNTGELFF.